Sequencing of this TCR beta chain was carried out in a study of glioma-infiltrating T cells. Using RNA template, CDR3s of TCR alpha and beta were amplified with iRepertoire arm-PCR. For one-step reverse transcription and amplification, roughly 100-400 ng of tissue mRNA or PBMC total RNA was used. In TCRdb, the multiplex PCR reads were re-called with MiXCR into one record per CDR3 protein. The sample has 100,000 to 150,000 distinct CDR3 sequences, roughly 24% seen once. Study findings and constraints: Gliomas, especially low-grade, showed above-expected tissue-blood divergence; non-neoplastic patients showed below.

Ten or more counts support this clonotype. Its antigen is still unknown. The CDR3 length is 13 residues. Germline V gene sequence: CDR1 SEHNR, CDR2 FQNEAQ (reference sequence). Trimming cost V 1 base and J 7 bases, with 10 bases left between them. Sample: glioma tissue, nonneoplastic brain tissue, or PBMCs (not recorded which). The sequence was obtained from a human donor with low-grade glioma or glioblastoma, undergoing nonglioma brain surgery, or in good health (not recorded which). This chain links TRBV7-9 with TRBJ1-1, with D hard to call. The CDR3 reads CASSLGPYREAFF. CDR3 sequence (DNA): TGTGCCAGCAGCTTAGGCCCATACCGTGAAGCTTTCTTT.